Presented here are 12 T cell receptor beta chains from one specimen sequenced in a study of T-cell memory formation after mild COVID-19. TCRdb reprocessed the 5' RACE reads with MiXCR, giving one entry per CDR3 protein. This sample has 180,000 or so distinct CDR3 sequences, with about 9.9% found just once. Material: PBMCs or a T cell subset sorted from them (not recorded which). The origin of the receptors is a man aged 18 to 29 who had mild COVID-19 (a few samples of this study predate the infection). Cell type and time point are not known.

The J gene is TRBJ2-2, the V gene TRBV7-8; D is perhaps TRBD1 (5 bases). V was pared by 3 bases and J by 4 bases, with 12 bases between. The CDR3 runs to 15 residues. Germline V CDR1 and CDR2: SGHVS, FQNEAQ. In DNA, the CDR3 is TGTGCCAGCAGCTTTAACGTCCAGGGCACCGGGGAGCTGTTTTTT. Its translation: CASSFNVQGTGELFF.

This clonotype was seen ten or more times. The chain uses TRBV20-1 and TRBJ1-5; 7 positions match TRBD1. The V gene end was trimmed by 5 bases and the J gene end by 5 bases; junction bases not matched to a gene: 9. This CDR3 is 14 amino acids long. In germline, CDR1 is DFQATT, CDR2 SNEGSKA (reference sequence). The CDR3 here is CSARRQGRDQPQHF. As DNA, the CDR3 is TGCAGTGCTCGAAGACAGGGTCGAGATCAGCCCCAGCATTTT.

This clonotype was seen a few times. The V gene is TRBV6-6, the J gene TRBJ1-5; maybe TRBD1 (5 bases). The CDR3 is 15 amino acids. Between the trimmed V and J ends, which lost 6 bases and 4 bases, there was a span of 16 bases. Germline-derived CDR1 and CDR2 are MNHNY and SVGAGI (reference sequence). The CDR3 DNA follows: TGTGCCAGCAGCCTTCAGGGCAGTCGGAATCAGCCCCAGCATTTT. This codes for CASSLQGSRNQPQHF.

This clonotype was recorded many times. Written as DNA, the CDR3 is TGCGCCAGCAGCCAAGGACCGTTCGGGGAGACCCAGTACTTC. It codes for CASSQGPFGETQYF. The gene calls are TRBV4-3 and TRBJ2-5; D is ambiguous. The CDR3 has 14 amino acids. V lost 1 base to trimming and J lost 5 bases, with 11 bases between them. Germline CDR1 is LGHNA and CDR2 is YSLEER.

The chain joins TRBV29-1 to TRBJ2-5, with TRBD1 identical over 7 bases. Germline-derived CDR1 and CDR2 are SQVTM and ANQGSEA. The V and J ends lost 4 bases and 3 bases, in that order; junction bases with no gene match: 5. This CDR3 has 13 amino acids. CDR3 region: CSVGGGREETQYF. CDR3 in DNA: TGCAGCGTTGGAGGGGGCCGGGAAGAGACCCAGTACTTC.

The chain couples TRBV5-6 to TRBJ2-2; D is possibly TRBD2 (6 bases). V was shortened by 3 bases and J by 4 bases, with 10 bases between the two germline ends. Per germline, CDR1 SGHDT and CDR2 YYEEEE. The CDR3 spans 14 residues. CDR3 residues: CASSWEDGTGELFF. For the CDR3, the DNA is TGTGCCAGCAGCTGGGAGGACGGCACCGGGGAGCTGTTTTTT.

The genes are TRBV18 and TRBJ1-2; D is perhaps TRBD1 (6 bases). Germline CDR1 is KGHSH and CDR2 is LQKENI. CDR3 length equals 17 residues. Trimming cost V 2 bases and J 1 base, with 17 bases left between them. The CDR3 here is CASSPSGQLLYNYGYTF. The DNA for the CDR3 is TGTGCCAGCTCACCATCAGGACAGCTACTTTATAACTATGGCTACACCTTC.

The chain recombines TRBV11-3 with TRBJ2-2, with 7 bases fitting TRBD1. The CDR3 has 17 residues. J gave up 0 bases and V 6 bases, and 10 bases lay outside the gene matches. The germline V gene has CDR1 SGHNT and CDR2 YENEEA. For the CDR3, the DNA is TGTGCCAGCAGGCTCAGAGCCGGGACAGCGAACACCGGGGAGCTGTTTTTT. Protein sequence: CASRLRAGTANTGELFF.

This sequence joins TRBV7-9 and TRBJ2-3; possible D gene TRBD1, 5 bases. The CDR3 covers 14 residues. The germline CDR1 and CDR2 sequences are SEHNR and FQNEAQ (reference sequence). Deletions cut 2 bases from V and 1 base from J, with 7 bases between. This CDR3 is CASSLLQGTDTQYF. CDR3 bases: TGTGCCAGCAGCTTACTACAGGGCACAGATACGCAGTATTTT.

This clonotype was recorded at least ten times. One junction end disagrees with the germline gene, perhaps due to a read error. This sequence joins TRBV12-3 or TRBV12-4 and TRBJ2-1, with 12 bases matching TRBD2. This CDR3 contains 15 residues. The CDR3 loop is CASSLAGGLGNEQFF. The CDR3 DNA is TGTGCCAGCAGTCTAGCGGGGGGGCTCGGGAATGAGCAGTTCTTC.

The chain combines TRBV12-3 or TRBV12-4 with TRBJ2-5; D is perhaps TRBD1 or TRBD2 (5 bases each). V shed 7 bases and J shed 2 bases, with 14 bases lying between them. The CDR3 loop spans 14 amino acids. The CDR3 nucleotides are TGTGCCAGCACCCCTCGGGGCGAGCAAGAGACCCAGTACTTC. The encoded protein is CASTPRGEQETQYF.

This clonotype has just a few counts. This chain connects TRBV20-1 to TRBJ1-1; D gene uncertain. The length of the CDR3 is 13 residues. Germline V gene sequence: CDR1 DFQATT, CDR2 SNEGSKA (reference sequence). V was cut by 1 base and J by 1 base, with 7 bases left in between. The CDR3 nucleotides are TGCAGTGCTAGAGTGGGAGGGAACACTGAAGCTTTCTTT. Amino acid sequence: CSARVGGNTEAFF.